These T cell receptor beta chains were read from a single sample in a study of T cells after posttransplantation cyclophosphamide. TCRdb's copy holds only in-frame clones and misses some; the assay was immunoSEQ multiplex PCR. The sample lists about 66,000 clones; roughly 95% were seen once. The sequenced material came from PBMCs. Receptors were obtained from a woman aged 25 to 45 in good health and a related stem cell transplant donor. Each CDR3 is given with its conserved first and last residue. Each record gives: V gene, CDR3 protein.

V: TRBV4-2
CDR3: CASSQELGGYTDTQYF

V: TRBV5-1
CDR3: CASSLASENSNQPQHF

V: TRBV18
CDR3: CASSGQSNTEAFF

V: TRBV7-9
CDR3: CASSAGVSNQPQHF

V: TRBV6-5
CDR3: CASSYGGGGNIQYF

V: TRBV9
CDR3: CASSVRTSGGDNEQFF

V: TRBV4-1
CDR3: CASSATSGGLYLWGNEQFF

V: TRBV10-3
CDR3: CAIKDWSGNTIYF

V: TRBV9
CDR3: CASSPRLSGGSYEQYF

V: TRBV7-2
CDR3: CASSLRRSITAPSTDTQYF

V: TRBV20-1
CDR3: CSAKFTDTQYF

V: TRBV5-6
CDR3: CASSGDFNEQFF

V: TRBV7-2
CDR3: CASSLAEFWGGLTDTQYF

V: TRBV7-9
CDR3: CASSGGQGYGYTF

V: TRBV2
CDR3: CASGGRRNTEAFF

V: TRBV4-2
CDR3: CASSQEPRTNEKLFF

V: TRBV7-2
CDR3: CAIRTGTDEQYF

V: TRBV4-1
CDR3: CASSQGGLAIGIQYF

V: TRBV7-6
CDR3: CASSLRARRGEKLFF

V: TRBV11-2
CDR3: CASSLDWGNGQFF

V: TRBV4-1
CDR3: CASSQGAGVGGYTF

V: TRBV12-5
CDR3: CASGLVSSGGTQYF

V: TRBV5-4
CDR3: CASSFSTSYEQYF

V: TRBV5-6
CDR3: CASSLRDRTRVGWGNTIYF

V: TRBV5-1
CDR3: CASSPRDLSAGYTF

V: TRBV27
CDR3: CASSLFASGETQYF

V: TRBV7-6
CDR3: CASSLREGEKMGSPLHF

V: TRBV6-5
CDR3: CASSRDGREQFF

V: TRBV7-9
CDR3: CASSPRAYSSYEQYF

V: TRBV4-3
CDR3: CASSQELPSSYEQYF

V: TRBV5-4
CDR3: CASSLTTGHSEKLFF

V: TRBV9
CDR3: CASSGTSGGYAHGELFF

V: TRBV15
CDR3: CATSPPRPREGEQFF

V: TRBV7-9
CDR3: CASSPPGQPYGYTF